Shown below are 5 T cell receptor beta chains from a single sample sequenced in a study of cytomegalovirus exposure and HLA in healthy donors. Primers: 60 Vbeta forward and 13 Jbeta reverse. Repertoires were generated with immunoSEQ multiplex PCR, while TCRdb's copy carries only in-frame clones and drops some. The table shows 150,000 or so clones, with 65% to 85% occurring only once. Sequencing input: PBMCs. The receptors come from a woman between 40 and 55 years old in good health and CMV-seropositive.

The V call is TRBV19, the J call TRBJ1-5; 8 positions match TRBD1. The V gene's germline CDR1 is LNHDA and CDR2 SQIVND (reference sequence). This CDR3 has 13 residues. The trim removed 6 bases at V and 6 bases at J, leaving 4 bases unmatched. Written as DNA, the CDR3 is TGTGCCAGTAGGCAGGGGGCAGGTCAGCCCCAGCATTTT. Protein product: CASRQGAGQPQHF.

This clone appeared a few times. The CDR3 reads CASSSGPGLFSSYEQYF. Here the CDR3 DNA reads TGCGCCAGCAGCTCCGGTCCTGGGCTCTTCAGCTCCTACGAGCAGTACTTC. This chain connects TRBV5-1 to TRBJ2-7; unclear D gene. The CDR3 sequence is 17 residues long. CDR1 and CDR2 from the germline V gene are SGHRS and YFSETQ. V dropped 3 bases and J dropped 0 bases, with 19 bases sitting between them.

The rearrangement links TRBV12-5 to TRBJ2-7; 7 bases map to TRBD1. With 2 bases clipped from V and 6 bases from J, the junction kept 10 bases outside the gene matches. The CDR3 covers 15 residues. Per germline, CDR1 LGHNT and CDR2 FRNRAP. The CDR3 DNA is TGTGCTAGTGGTTTGTCAAACTACAGGGGTGGCGAGCAGTACTTC. This gives the protein CASGLSNYRGGEQYF.

Of note for this clone: Other DNA sequences of this sample code for an identical CDR3. The chain links TRBV5-4 to TRBJ2-3; D perhaps matches TRBD2 (6 bases). CDR1 and CDR2 (germline): SGHNT, YYREEE (reference sequence). The CDR3 length is 16 residues. Trimming cost V 1 base and J 0 bases, with 12 bases left between them. The CDR3 reads CASSLKVAGSTDTQYF. The CDR3 nucleotides read TGTGCCAGCAGCTTGAAAGTGGCGGGGAGCACAGATACGCAGTATTTT.

This chain uses TRBV10-3 with TRBJ2-2, with TRBD2 matching over 11 bases. CDR1 ENHRY and CDR2 SYGVKD come from the germline V gene. The CDR3 runs to 18 residues. Trimming cost V 2 bases and J 0 bases; bases outside gene matches: 5. For the CDR3, the DNA is TGTGCCATCAGTGAGACGCTAGCGGGGGGACCGAACACCGGGGAGCTGTTTTTT. It codes for CAISETLAGGPNTGELFF.